Shown below are 27 T cell receptor beta chains from a single sample sequenced in a study of Graves' ophthalmopathy and Graves' hyperthyroidism. Investigators amplified TCR beta CDR3 regions from RNA transcripts. The first round was an RT-PCR with HTBI primers, and the second round was a multiplex PCR. TCRdb re-derived calls from the multiplex PCR reads in MiXCR, one entry per CDR3 protein. The sample has 680,000 or so distinct CDR3 sequences; about a fifth are singletons. The sequenced sample consisted of peripheral blood. These receptors all come from a woman aged 18-29 years with stable Graves' hyperthyroidism. Some clones in this sample may be carry-over from other donors' samples.

This clonotype was detected many times. V and J are TRBV27 and TRBJ2-7; D is ambiguous. Germline assignment: CDR1 MNHEY and CDR2 SMNVEV (reference sequence). This CDR3 spans 13 amino acids. V was shortened by 4 bases and J by 3 bases, with 10 bases between the two germline ends. The CDR3 sequence is CASSSLLGYEQYF. The CDR3 nucleotides are TGTGCCAGCAGTTCACTTCTAGGCTACGAGCAGTACTTC.

This clonotype appeared a few times. Sequence at one end of the junction differs from germline and may be a read error. The genes are TRBV7-9 and TRBJ2-4; weak D call: TRBD2 (6 bases). CDR1 and CDR2 (germline): SEHNR, FQNEAQ (reference sequence). The CDR3 contains 17 residues. The chain's CDR3 is CASSLEYPSAWKNIKYF. The CDR3 coding sequence is TGTGCCAGCAGCTTAGAGTATCCTAGCGCTTGGAAAAACATTAAGTACTTC. Full variable domain (missing parts from reference TRBV7-9 and TRBJ2-4): DTGVSQNPRHKITKRGQNVTFRCDPISEHNRLYWYRQTLGQGPEFLTYFQNEAQLEKSRLLSDRFSAERPKGSFSTLEIQRTEQGDSAMYLCASSLEYPSAWKNIKYFGAGTRLSVL.

This chain connects TRBV19 to TRBJ2-4, with 8 bases that match TRBD1. This CDR3 comprises 17 residues. The germline gives CDR1 LNHDA, CDR2 SQIVND (reference sequence). With V trimmed by 6 bases and J by 0 bases, 10 bases remained unmatched. The CDR3 bases are TGTGCCAGTAGGCGGACAGGGAACATCGTAGCCAAAAACATTCAGTACTTC. It translates to CASRRTGNIVAKNIQYF.

Many counts were recorded for this clonotype. This rearrangement joins TRBV7-2 to TRBJ2-5; D tentatively reads TRBD1 or TRBD2 (5 bases each). Trimming shortened V by 5 bases and J by 5 bases, and 15 bases separated the two germline ends. The CDR3 consists of 14 residues. Germline V gives CDR1 SGHTA, CDR2 FQGNSA. The CDR3 sequence: CASSPTGTRETQYF. In DNA, the CDR3 is TGTGCCAGCAGCCCCACCGGGACGCGGGAGACCCAGTACTTC.

J is TRBJ1-3 and V is TRBV12-3 or TRBV12-4, with 9 bases matching TRBD1. This CDR3 comprises 15 residues. Losses at the gene ends were 4 bases for V and 4 bases for J; bases not matched to a gene: 5. The CDR3 coding sequence is TGTGCCAGCAGTTCGGACAGGGGCGTAGGAAACACCATATATTTT. It specifies CASSSDRGVGNTIYF.

This clonotype was seen repeatedly, ten times or more. This chain joins TRBV7-2 and TRBJ2-5; no definite D call. This CDR3 contains 14 residues. CDR1 SGHTA and CDR2 FQGNSA come from the germline V gene. Trimming pared 4 bases from V and 5 bases from J, leaving 14 bases between. CDR3 amino acids: CASSSPYGWETQYF. The DNA of the CDR3 is TGTGCCAGCAGCTCCCCCTACGGGTGGGAGACCCAGTACTTC.

The chain couples TRBV28 to TRBJ1-5; no firm D call. V was trimmed by 6 bases and J by 0 bases, leaving 18 bases between them. Germline values: CDR1 MDHEN, CDR2 SYDVKM. CDR3 size: 17 residues. The CDR3 is CASRHSRSRTSNQPQHF. The CDR3 region has the DNA TGTGCCAGCAGACACAGCAGATCCCGTACTAGCAATCAGCCCCAGCATTTT. The full variable domain, its missing parts supplied by reference TRBV28 and TRBJ1-5, is DVKVTQSSRYLVKRTGEKVFLECVQDMDHENMFWYRQDPGLGLRLIYFSYDVKMKEKGDIPEGYSVSREKKERFSLILESASTNQTSMYLCASRHSRSRTSNQPQHFGDGTRLSIL.

This clonotype was counted at least ten times. The chain joins TRBV20-1 to TRBJ2-7; either TRBD1 or TRBD2 may supply D (7 bases each). V was clipped by 5 bases and J by 3 bases, with 23 bases between them. Germline V gives CDR1 DFQATT, CDR2 SNEGSKA (reference sequence). This CDR3 is 16 amino acids long. This chain's CDR3 is CSAGEGQTTRNYEQYF. For the CDR3, the DNA is TGCAGTGCTGGGGAGGGACAGACAACGAGAAACTACGAGCAGTACTTC.

This clonotype has at least ten counts. This chain connects TRBV3-1 to TRBJ2-5; D remains unclear. CDR1 is LGHDT, CDR2 YNNKEL, per germline (reference sequence). The CDR3 totals 12 residues. Trimming removed 1 base from V and 5 bases from J, with 5 bases in between. The CDR3 protein is CASSQGRETQYF. In nucleotides, the CDR3 is TGTGCCAGCAGCCAAGGCAGGGAGACCCAGTACTTC.

This clonotype was recorded once. The gene calls are TRBV12-3 or TRBV12-4 and TRBJ1-1, with D maybe TRBD1 (5 bases). V was cut by 5 bases and J by 6 bases, with 13 bases left in between. The CDR3 extends over 13 amino acids. The CDR3 is CASSLGLMAEAFF. The CDR3 DNA follows: TGTGCCAGCAGTCTGGGACTCATGGCTGAAGCTTTCTTT.

This clonotype was picked up many times. This rearrangement joins TRBV11-2 to TRBJ1-1; a possible D gene is TRBD1 (5 bases). V was pared by 5 bases and J by 1 base, with 26 bases between. The CDR3 consists of 19 residues. Germline V gene data show CDR1 as SGHAT and CDR2 as FQNNGV. As DNA, the CDR3 is TGTGCCAGCAGCCCCAACGGGCCGGTCCTTGGGAGGGGGAACACTGAAGCTTTCTTT. Encoded protein: CASSPNGPVLGRGNTEAFF.

The rearrangement uses TRBV5-1 and TRBJ1-2; D perhaps matches TRBD1 (5 bases). The germline CDR1 and CDR2 sequences are SGHRS and YFSETQ. CDR3 length equals 15 residues. Trimming removed 2 bases from V and 8 bases from J, with 19 bases in between. CDR3 nucleotide sequence: TGCGCCAGCAGCTTCATTGGGGAATTGGGGCAAGGCTACACCTTC. Translating gives CASSFIGELGQGYTF. Drawing the rest from reference TRBV5-1 and TRBJ1-2, the complete variable domain is KAGVTQTPRYLIKTRGQQVTLSCSPISGHRSVSWYQQTPGQGLQFLFEYFSETQRNKGNFPGRFSGRQFSNSRSEMNVSTLELGDSALYLCASSFIGELGQGYTFGSGTRLTVV.

This clonotype showed up many times. The chain uses TRBV6-1 and TRBJ1-1, with D unresolved. CDR3 length: 13 residues. The germline V gene encodes CDR1 MNHNS and CDR2 SASEGT. Trimming stripped 4 bases from V and 10 bases from J, with 16 bases between. CDR3 coding DNA: TGTGCCAGCAGTGGTTTCACGCGGGAAGGAGCTTTCTTT. Its protein product is CASSGFTREGAFF.

In this sample, this clonotype turned up many times. The genes are TRBV4-1 and TRBJ2-7; D is possibly TRBD2 (5 bases). Trimming shortened V by 0 bases and J by 1 base, and 16 bases separated the two germline ends. Germline V gives CDR1 MGHRA, CDR2 YSYEKL. The CDR3 covers 17 residues. The CDR3 here is CASSQEGLLPPSYEQYF. The CDR3 DNA reads as TGCGCCAGCAGCCAAGAAGGACTCCTCCCGCCTTCCTACGAGCAGTACTTC.

This clonotype was seen at least ten times. CDR3 nucleotide sequence: TGTGCCAGCAGTTTTCTTTTGAGCACACCGGCTGGAAACACCATATATTTT. Amino acid sequence: CASSFLLSTPAGNTIYF. This sequence joins TRBV12-3 or TRBV12-4 and TRBJ1-3; D is unresolved. V was cut by 3 bases and J by 2 bases, with 17 bases left in between. The CDR3 has 17 residues.

This chain connects TRBV12-5 to TRBJ2-5, with TRBD1 matching 9 bases. There are 14 residues in the CDR3. J was trimmed by 5 bases and V by 9 bases; bases with no gene match: 10. Germline V gene lookup returns CDR1 LGHNT and CDR2 FRNRAP. CDR3 DNA: TGTGCTAGCCGAGGAAGGGACAGGGTTGAGACCCAGTACTTC. Encoded protein: CASRGRDRVETQYF.

This clonotype was detected only once. The rearrangement uses TRBV20-1 and TRBJ1-5; 11 nucleotides agree with TRBD1. CDR3 length: 15 amino acids. Germline CDR1 DFQATT, CDR2 SNEGSKA (reference sequence). V trimming: 7 bases; J trimming: 6 bases; junction bases outside the gene matches: 11. CDR3 bases: TGCAGTGGATTCCCGGGACAGGGGGATAGTCAGCCCCAGCATTTT. Its translation is CSGFPGQGDSQPQHF.

This clonotype was detected ten times or more. This chain uses TRBV4-2 with TRBJ2-5, with 9 bases fitting TRBD2. The CDR3 loop spans 16 amino acids. Trimming removed 0 bases from V and 5 bases from J; junction bases left unmatched: 7. Germline V gene data show CDR1 as LGHNA and CDR2 as YNFKEQ. CDR3: CASSQDRGGGAETQYF. The DNA for the CDR3 is TGTGCCAGCAGCCAAGATCGGGGCGGGGGGGCCGAGACCCAGTACTTC.

This clonotype was observed many times. V gene TRBV27 combines with J gene TRBJ1-6; D may be TRBD1 (6 bases). Germline V gene data show CDR1 as MNHEY and CDR2 as SMNVEV (reference sequence). The CDR3 extends over 18 amino acids. Trimming pared 4 bases from V and 9 bases from J, leaving 25 bases between. CDR3 bases: TGTGCCAGCAGTTCCCTACAGGGTGGCGTAAGCACTCGTTCACCCCTCCACTTT. Translation gives CASSSLQGGVSTRSPLHF.

This clonotype was seen at least ten times. This CDR3 is CASSLSTMDGTYEQYF. The CDR3 region has the DNA TGTGCCAGCAGTTTATCGACCATGGACGGAACCTACGAGCAGTACTTC. The chain joins TRBV27 to TRBJ2-7, with D unresolved. With 0 bases removed from V and 2 bases from J, the gap between germline ends came to 14 bases. CDR1 is MNHEY, CDR2 SMNVEV, per germline (reference sequence). This CDR3 spans 16 amino acids.

The chain links TRBV7-8 to TRBJ1-2; D is unresolved. Per germline, CDR1 SGHVS and CDR2 FQNEAQ. Trimming pared 0 bases from V and 6 bases from J, leaving 8 bases between. The CDR3 is made up of 13 amino acids. The CDR3, as DNA: TGTGCCAGCAGCTTAGCGCCAACAGATGGCTACACCTTC. This translates into CASSLAPTDGYTF.

This rearrangement joins TRBV12-3 or TRBV12-4 to TRBJ2-4; the match to TRBD2 covers 12 bases. Trimming took 6 bases from V and 8 from J; bases not matched to a gene: 8. The CDR3 contains 15 residues. The CDR3 DNA reads as TGTGCCAGCAGACGACTAGCGGGGGCCGGGGACATTCAGTACTTC. This gives the protein CASRRLAGAGDIQYF.

This clonotype was counted ten times or more. The genes are TRBV2 and TRBJ2-7; D might be TRBD1 (5 bases). The V end lost 6 bases, the J end lost 10 bases, and 16 bases lay between the germline ends. CDR1 is SNHLY and CDR2 is FYNNEI in the germline V gene. This CDR3 has 12 amino acids. The CDR3 DNA is TGTGCCAGCAGCGCCCAGGGTTCCCAACAGTACTTC. It is translated as CASSAQGSQQYF.

The table lists this clonotype with many counts. The V and J genes are TRBV9 and TRBJ2-5; 7 nucleotides line up with TRBD1. V trimming: 6 bases; J trimming: 4 bases; junction bases outside the gene matches: 3. The germline gives CDR1 SGDLS, CDR2 YYNGEE. The CDR3 loop spans 12 amino acids. The CDR3 DNA follows: TGTGCCAGCAAGGGGGCTGGAGAGACCCAGTACTTC. Amino acid sequence: CASKGAGETQYF.

This clonotype was detected many times. This sequence joins TRBV28 and TRBJ1-2, with D unclear. The CDR3 extends over 11 amino acids. From germline, CDR1 is MDHEN and CDR2 SYDVKM. The V gene lost 4 bases and the J gene lost 7 bases, with 7 bases spanning the gap. DNA of the CDR3: TGTGCCAGCAGTTCGAGGGTTGGCTACACCTTC. Residues: CASSSRVGYTF.

This clonotype occurred many times. The chain couples TRBV6-1 to TRBJ2-7; D unclear. CDR1 and CDR2 from the germline V gene are MNHNS and SASEGT. The CDR3 spans 14 residues. Trimming took 1 base from V and 1 from J, leaving 8 bases between them. CDR3 nucleotides: TGTGCCAGCAGTGAAGTGTCAGAATCCTACGAGCAGTACTTC. It specifies CASSEVSESYEQYF.

This clonotype was observed at least ten times. This chain connects TRBV28 to TRBJ2-7; D possibly corresponds to TRBD1 (6 bases). Trimming cost V 4 bases and J 3 bases, with 13 bases left between them. CDR1 and CDR2 from the germline V gene are MDHEN and SYDVKM. This CDR3 has 14 residues. CDR3 nucleotide sequence: TGTGCCAGCAGTTATGGTCAGGGGCACTACGAGCAGTACTTC. It specifies CASSYGQGHYEQYF. The entire variable domain, with the rest obtained from reference TRBV28 and TRBJ2-7, is as follows: DVKVTQSSRYLVKRTGEKVFLECVQDMDHENMFWYRQDPGLGLRLIYFSYDVKMKEKGDIPEGYSVSREKKERFSLILESASTNQTSMYLCASSYGQGHYEQYFGPGTRLTVT.